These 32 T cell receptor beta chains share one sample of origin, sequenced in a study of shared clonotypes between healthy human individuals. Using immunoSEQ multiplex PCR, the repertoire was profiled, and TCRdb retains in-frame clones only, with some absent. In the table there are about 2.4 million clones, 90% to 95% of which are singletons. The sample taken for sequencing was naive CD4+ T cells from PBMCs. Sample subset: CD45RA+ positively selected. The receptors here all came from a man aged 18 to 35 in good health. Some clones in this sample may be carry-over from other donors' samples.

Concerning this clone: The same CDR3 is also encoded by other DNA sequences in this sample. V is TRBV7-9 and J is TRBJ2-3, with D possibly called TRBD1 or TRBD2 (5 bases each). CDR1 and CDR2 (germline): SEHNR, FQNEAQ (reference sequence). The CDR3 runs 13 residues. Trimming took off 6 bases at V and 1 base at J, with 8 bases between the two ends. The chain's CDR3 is CASSLGGTDTQYF. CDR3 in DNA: TGTGCCAGCAGTCTGGGGGGCACAGATACGCAGTATTTT. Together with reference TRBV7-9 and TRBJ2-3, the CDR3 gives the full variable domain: DTGVSQNPRHKITKRGQNVTFRCDPISEHNRLYWYRQTLGQGPEFLTYFQNEAQLEKSRLLSDRFSAERPKGSFSTLEIQRTEQGDSAMYLCASSLGGTDTQYFGPGTRLTVL.

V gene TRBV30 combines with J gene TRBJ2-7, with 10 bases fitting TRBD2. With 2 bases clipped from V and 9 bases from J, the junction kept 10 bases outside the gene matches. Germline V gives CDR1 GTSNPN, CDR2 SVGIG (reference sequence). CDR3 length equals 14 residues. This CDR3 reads CAWSRLAGAAGQYF. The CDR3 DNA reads TGTGCCTGGAGTCGACTAGCGGGTGCGGCCGGGCAGTACTTC.

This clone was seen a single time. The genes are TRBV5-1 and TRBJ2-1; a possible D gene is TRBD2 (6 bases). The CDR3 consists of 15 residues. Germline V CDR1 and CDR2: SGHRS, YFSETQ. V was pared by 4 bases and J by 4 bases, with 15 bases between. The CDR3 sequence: CASSISAGTYNEQFF. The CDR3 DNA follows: TGCGCCAGCAGCATCTCAGCGGGCACGTACAATGAGCAGTTCTTC.

CDR3 residues: CAWRRGPGGPLKEYF. CDR3 coding DNA: TGTGCCTGGAGACGGGGTCCGGGAGGCCCTCTCAAGGAGTACTTC. The chain is built from TRBV30 and TRBJ2-7; TRBD2 agrees at 7 bases. Trimming removed 3 bases from V and 11 bases from J; junction bases left unmatched: 19. The CDR3 contains 15 residues. From germline, CDR1 is GTSNPN and CDR2 SVGIG (reference sequence).

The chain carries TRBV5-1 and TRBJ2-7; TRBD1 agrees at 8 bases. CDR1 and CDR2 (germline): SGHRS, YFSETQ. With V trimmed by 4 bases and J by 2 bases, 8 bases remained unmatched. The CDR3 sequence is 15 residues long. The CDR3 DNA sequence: TGCGCCAGCAGCCTTGGGACAGGTTACCCCTACGAGCAGTACTTC. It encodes CASSLGTGYPYEQYF. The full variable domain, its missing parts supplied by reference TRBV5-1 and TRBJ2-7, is KAGVTQTPRYLIKTRGQQVTLSCSPISGHRSVSWYQQTPGQGLQFLFEYFSETQRNKGNFPGRFSGRQFSNSRSEMNVSTLELGDSALYLCASSLGTGYPYEQYFGPGTRLTVT.

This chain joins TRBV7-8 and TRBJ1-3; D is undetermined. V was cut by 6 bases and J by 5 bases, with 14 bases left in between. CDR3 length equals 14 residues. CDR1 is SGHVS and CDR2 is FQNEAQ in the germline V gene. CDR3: CASSSGAGRNTIYF. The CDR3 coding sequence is TGTGCCAGCAGTTCAGGAGCAGGCCGAAACACCATATATTTT.

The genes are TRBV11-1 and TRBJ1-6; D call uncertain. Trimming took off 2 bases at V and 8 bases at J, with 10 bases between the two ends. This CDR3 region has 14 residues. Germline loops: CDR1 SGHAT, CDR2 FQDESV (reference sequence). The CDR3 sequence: CASSLHRRDSPLHF. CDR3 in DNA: TGTGCCAGCAGCTTACACAGACGAGATTCACCCCTCCACTTT.

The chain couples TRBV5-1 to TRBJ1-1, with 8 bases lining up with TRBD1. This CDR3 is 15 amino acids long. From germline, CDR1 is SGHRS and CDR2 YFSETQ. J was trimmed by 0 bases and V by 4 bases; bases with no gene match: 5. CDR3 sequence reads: CASSIQGVLNTEAFF. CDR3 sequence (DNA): TGCGCCAGCAGCATACAGGGGGTTTTGAACACTGAAGCTTTCTTT.

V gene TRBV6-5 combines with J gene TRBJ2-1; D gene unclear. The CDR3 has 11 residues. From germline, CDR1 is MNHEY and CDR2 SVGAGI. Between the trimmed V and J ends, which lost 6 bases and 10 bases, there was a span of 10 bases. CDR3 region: CASRFITEQFF. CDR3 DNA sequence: TGTGCCAGCAGGTTTATCACAGAGCAGTTCTTC.

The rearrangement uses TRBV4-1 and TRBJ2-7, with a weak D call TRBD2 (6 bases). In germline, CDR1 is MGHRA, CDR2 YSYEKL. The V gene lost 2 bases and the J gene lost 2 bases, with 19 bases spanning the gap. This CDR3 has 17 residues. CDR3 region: CASSQSPTGTSTYEQYF. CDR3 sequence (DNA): TGCGCCAGCAGCCAATCCCCGACCGGGACTTCTACCTACGAGCAGTACTTC.

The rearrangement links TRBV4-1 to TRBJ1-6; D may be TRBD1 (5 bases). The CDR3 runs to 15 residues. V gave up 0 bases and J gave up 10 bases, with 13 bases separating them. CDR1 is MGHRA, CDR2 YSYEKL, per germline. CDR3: CASSQETANTSPLHF. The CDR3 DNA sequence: TGCGCCAGCAGCCAAGAGACAGCCAATACGTCACCCCTCCACTTT.

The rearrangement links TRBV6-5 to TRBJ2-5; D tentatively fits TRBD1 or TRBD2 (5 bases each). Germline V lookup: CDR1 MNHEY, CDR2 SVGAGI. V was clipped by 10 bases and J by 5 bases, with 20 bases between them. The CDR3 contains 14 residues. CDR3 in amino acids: CATAPPGRLETQYF. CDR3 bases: TGTGCCACCGCTCCGCCGGGGCGTCTCGAGACCCAGTACTTC.

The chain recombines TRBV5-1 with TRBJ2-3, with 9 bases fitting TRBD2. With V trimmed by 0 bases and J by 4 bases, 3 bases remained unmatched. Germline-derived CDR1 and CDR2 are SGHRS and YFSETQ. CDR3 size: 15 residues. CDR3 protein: CASSLVVAGADTQYF. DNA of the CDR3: TGCGCCAGCAGCTTGGTGGTAGCGGGAGCAGATACGCAGTATTTT.

The CDR3 is CASSLVQVLDYYGYTF. The CDR3 nucleotides read TGTGCCAGCAGTTTAGTGCAGGTCCTAGACTACTATGGCTACACCTTC. J is TRBJ1-2 and V is TRBV28; no firm D call. Trimming removed 2 bases at V and 3 bases at J, with 16 bases between. Germline V gene sequence: CDR1 MDHEN, CDR2 SYDVKM. CDR3 length: 16 residues.

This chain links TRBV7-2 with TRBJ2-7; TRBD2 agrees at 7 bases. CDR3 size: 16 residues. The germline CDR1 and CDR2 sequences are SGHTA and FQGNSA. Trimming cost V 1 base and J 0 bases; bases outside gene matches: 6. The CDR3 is CASSLGKRETSYEQYF. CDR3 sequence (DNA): TGTGCCAGCAGCTTAGGGAAGCGGGAAACCTCCTACGAGCAGTACTTC.

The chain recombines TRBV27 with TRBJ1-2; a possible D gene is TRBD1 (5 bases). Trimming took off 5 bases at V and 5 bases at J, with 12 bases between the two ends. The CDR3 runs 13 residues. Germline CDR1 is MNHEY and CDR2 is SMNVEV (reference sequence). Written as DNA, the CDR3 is TGTGCCAGCAGTCCGAGACAGAGTTATGGCTACACCTTC. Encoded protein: CASSPRQSYGYTF.

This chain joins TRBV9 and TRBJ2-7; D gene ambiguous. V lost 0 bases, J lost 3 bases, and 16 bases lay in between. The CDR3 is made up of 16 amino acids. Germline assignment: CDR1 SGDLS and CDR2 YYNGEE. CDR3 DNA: TGTGCCAGCAGCGTAGGGTCGGCTCCGAGAAACTACGAGCAGTACTTC. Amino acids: CASSVGSAPRNYEQYF. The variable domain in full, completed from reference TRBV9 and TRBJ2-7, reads DSGVTQTPKHLITATGQRVTLRCSPRSGDLSVYWYQQSLDQGLQFLIQYYNGEERAKGNILERFSAQQFPDLHSELNLSSLELGDSALYFCASSVGSAPRNYEQYFGPGTRLTVT.

The CDR3 region has the DNA TGTGCCAGCAGTGACCGAACAGGGGCGCCCACAGATACGCAGTATTTT. As protein: CASSDRTGAPTDTQYF. This chain connects TRBV2 to TRBJ2-3, with 7 bases matching TRBD1. The CDR3 has 16 amino acids. Trimming cost V 3 bases and J 2 bases; bases outside gene matches: 8. CDR1 and CDR2 (germline): SNHLY, FYNNEI.

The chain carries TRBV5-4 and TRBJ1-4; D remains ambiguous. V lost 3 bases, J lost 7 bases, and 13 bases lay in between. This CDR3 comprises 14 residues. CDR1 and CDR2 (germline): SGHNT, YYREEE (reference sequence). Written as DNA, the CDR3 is TGTGCCAGCAGCTCGGGCGCAGAGGTTGAAAAACTGTTTTTT. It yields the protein CASSSGAEVEKLFF.

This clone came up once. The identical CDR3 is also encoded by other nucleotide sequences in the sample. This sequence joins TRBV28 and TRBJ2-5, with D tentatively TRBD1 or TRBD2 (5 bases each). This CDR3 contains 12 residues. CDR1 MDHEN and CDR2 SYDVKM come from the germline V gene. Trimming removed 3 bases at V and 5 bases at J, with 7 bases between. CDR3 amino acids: CASSFWGETQYF. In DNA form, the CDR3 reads TGTGCCAGCAGTTTTTGGGGGGAGACCCAGTACTTC. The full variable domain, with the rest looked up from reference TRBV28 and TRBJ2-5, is DVKVTQSSRYLVKRTGEKVFLECVQDMDHENMFWYRQDPGLGLRLIYFSYDVKMKEKGDIPEGYSVSREKKERFSLILESASTNQTSMYLCASSFWGETQYFGPGTRLLVL.

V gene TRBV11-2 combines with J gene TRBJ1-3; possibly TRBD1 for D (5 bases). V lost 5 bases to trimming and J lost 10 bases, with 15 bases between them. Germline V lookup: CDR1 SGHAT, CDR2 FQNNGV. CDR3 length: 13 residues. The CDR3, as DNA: TGTGCCAGCAGCCCTTCGGGGGTTGGGACCATATATTTT. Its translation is CASSPSGVGTIYF.

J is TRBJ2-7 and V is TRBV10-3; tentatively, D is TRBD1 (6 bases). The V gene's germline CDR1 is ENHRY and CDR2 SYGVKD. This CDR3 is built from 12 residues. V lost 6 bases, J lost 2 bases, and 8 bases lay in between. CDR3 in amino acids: CAIRQGTYEQYF. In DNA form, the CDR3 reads TGTGCCATCAGACAGGGTACCTACGAGCAGTACTTC.

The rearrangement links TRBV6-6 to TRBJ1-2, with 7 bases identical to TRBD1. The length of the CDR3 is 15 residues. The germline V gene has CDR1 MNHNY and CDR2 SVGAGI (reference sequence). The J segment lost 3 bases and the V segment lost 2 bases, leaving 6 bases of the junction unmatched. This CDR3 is CASSYEWQGDYGYTF. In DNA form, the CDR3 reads TGTGCCAGCAGTTACGAGTGGCAGGGGGACTATGGCTACACCTTC.

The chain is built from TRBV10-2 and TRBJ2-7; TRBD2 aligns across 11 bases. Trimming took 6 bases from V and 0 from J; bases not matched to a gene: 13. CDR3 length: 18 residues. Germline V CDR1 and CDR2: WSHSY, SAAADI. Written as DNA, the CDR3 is TGCGCCAGCAGGACCGCCCAACTAGCGGGAGCCAGCTCCTACGAGCAGTACTTC. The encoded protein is CASRTAQLAGASSYEQYF.

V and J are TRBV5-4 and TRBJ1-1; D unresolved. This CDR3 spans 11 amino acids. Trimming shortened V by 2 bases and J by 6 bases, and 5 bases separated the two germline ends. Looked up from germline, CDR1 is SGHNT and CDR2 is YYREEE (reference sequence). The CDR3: CASSFGPEAFF. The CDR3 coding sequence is TGTGCCAGCAGCTTCGGTCCTGAAGCTTTCTTT.

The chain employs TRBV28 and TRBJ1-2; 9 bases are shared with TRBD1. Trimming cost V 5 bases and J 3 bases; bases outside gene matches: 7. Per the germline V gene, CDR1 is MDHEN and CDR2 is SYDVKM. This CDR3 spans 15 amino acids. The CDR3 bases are TGTGCCAGCAGTACCTCAACAGGGGGCCACTATGGCTACACCTTC. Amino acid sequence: CASSTSTGGHYGYTF.

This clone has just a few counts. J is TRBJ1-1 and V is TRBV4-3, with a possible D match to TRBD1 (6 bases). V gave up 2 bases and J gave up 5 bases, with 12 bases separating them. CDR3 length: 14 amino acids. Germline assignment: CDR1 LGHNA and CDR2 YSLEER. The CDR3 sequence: CASSQRQGRTEAFF. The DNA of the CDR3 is TGCGCCAGCAGCCAAAGGCAGGGGAGGACTGAAGCTTTCTTT.

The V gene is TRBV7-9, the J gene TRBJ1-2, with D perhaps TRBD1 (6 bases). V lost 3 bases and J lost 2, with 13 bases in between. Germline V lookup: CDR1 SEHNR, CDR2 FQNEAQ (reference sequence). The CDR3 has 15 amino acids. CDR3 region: CASSLGQGRNYGYTF. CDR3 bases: TGTGCCAGCAGCTTGGGGCAGGGGAGGAACTATGGCTACACCTTC.

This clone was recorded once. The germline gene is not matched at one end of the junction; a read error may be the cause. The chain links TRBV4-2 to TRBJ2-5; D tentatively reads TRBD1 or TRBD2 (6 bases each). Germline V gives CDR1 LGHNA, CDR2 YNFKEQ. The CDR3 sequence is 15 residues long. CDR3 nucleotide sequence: TGTGCCAGCAGCCTCACCACTAGGGGGGAAGAGGCCCAGTACTTC. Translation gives CASSLTTRGEEAQYF.

In nucleotides, the CDR3 is TGTGCCAGCAGACGAGCAACTAGCGGCTCCTACAATGAGCAGTTCTTC. Amino acids: CASRRATSGSYNEQFF. The rearrangement joins TRBV27 to TRBJ2-1; 8 bases agree with TRBD2. Germline V gene data show CDR1 as MNHEY and CDR2 as SMNVEV (reference sequence). This CDR3 is 16 amino acids long. After removal of 6 bases from V and 0 bases from J, the junction contained 7 bases not matched to a gene.

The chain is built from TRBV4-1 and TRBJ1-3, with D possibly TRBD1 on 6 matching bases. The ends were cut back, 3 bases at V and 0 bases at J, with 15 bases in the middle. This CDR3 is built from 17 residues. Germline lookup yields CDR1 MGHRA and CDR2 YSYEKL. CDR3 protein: CASSHPQGPNSGNTIYF. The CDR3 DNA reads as TGCGCCAGCAGCCACCCACAGGGCCCGAACTCTGGAAACACCATATATTTT.

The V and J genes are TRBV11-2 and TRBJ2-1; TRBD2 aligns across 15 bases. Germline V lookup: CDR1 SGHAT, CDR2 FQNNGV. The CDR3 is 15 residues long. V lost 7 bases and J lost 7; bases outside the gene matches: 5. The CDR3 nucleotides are TGTGCCAGCACCGAGGGACTAGCGGGAGGAAATGAGCAGTTCTTC. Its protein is CASTEGLAGGNEQFF.